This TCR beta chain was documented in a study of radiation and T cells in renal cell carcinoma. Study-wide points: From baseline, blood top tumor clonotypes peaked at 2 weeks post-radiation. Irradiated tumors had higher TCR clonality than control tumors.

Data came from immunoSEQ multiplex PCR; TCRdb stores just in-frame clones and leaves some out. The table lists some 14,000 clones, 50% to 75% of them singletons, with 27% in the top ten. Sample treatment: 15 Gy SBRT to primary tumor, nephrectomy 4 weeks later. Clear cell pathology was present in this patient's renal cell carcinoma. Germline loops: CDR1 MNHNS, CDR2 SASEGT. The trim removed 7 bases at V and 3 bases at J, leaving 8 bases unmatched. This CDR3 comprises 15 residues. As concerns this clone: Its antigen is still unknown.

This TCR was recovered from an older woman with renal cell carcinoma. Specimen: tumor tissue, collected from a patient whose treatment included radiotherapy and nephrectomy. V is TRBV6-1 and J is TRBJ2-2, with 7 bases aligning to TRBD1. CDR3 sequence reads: CASTGQVGHTGELFF. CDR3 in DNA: TGTGCCAGCACTGGACAGGTGGGCCACACCGGGGAGCTGTTTTTT.